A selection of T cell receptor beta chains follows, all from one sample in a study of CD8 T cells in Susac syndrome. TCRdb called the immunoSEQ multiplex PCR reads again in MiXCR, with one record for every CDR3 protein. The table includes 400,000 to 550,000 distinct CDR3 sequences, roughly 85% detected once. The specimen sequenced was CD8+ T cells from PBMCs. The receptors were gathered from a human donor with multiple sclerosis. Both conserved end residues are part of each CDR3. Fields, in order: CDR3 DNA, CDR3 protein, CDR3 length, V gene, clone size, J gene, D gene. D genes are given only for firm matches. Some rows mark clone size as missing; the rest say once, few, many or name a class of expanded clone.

TGTGCCAGCAGCGTCGGACGGTCTGGAAACACCATATATTTT,CASSVGRSGNTIYF,14,TRBV13,-,TRBJ1-3,-
TGTGCCAGCAGCTTACGGCTATTGGGGACCTTTTATGGCTACACCTTC,CASSLRLLGTFYGYTF,16,TRBV7-9,-,TRBJ1-2,-
TGCAGTGCTAGGGCCTCGGATAGCAATCAGCCCCAGCATTTT,CSARASDSNQPQHF,14,TRBV20-1,-,TRBJ1-5,-
TGTGCCAGCAGTTTCTGGTTAGGGACTGAAGCTTTCTTT,CASSFWLGTEAFF,13,TRBV12-3/TRBV12-4,-,TRBJ1-1,-
TGTGCCAGCTGGGCGACAAGACACTACGAGCAGTACTTC,CASWATRHYEQYF,13,TRBV2,-,TRBJ2-7,-
TGTGCCAGCAGCTTGGCCGTAGTCCCACTTAGCACAGATACGCAGTATTTT,CASSLAVVPLSTDTQYF,17,TRBV5-6,few,TRBJ2-3,-
TGTGCCAGCAGTTCACCTGCCCCGGATACGCAGTATTTT,CASSSPAPDTQYF,13,TRBV6-1,-,TRBJ2-3,-
TGTGCCAGCCTAGGTGACTACTACGAGCAGTACTTC,CASLGDYYEQYF,12,TRBV2,-,TRBJ2-7,-
TGTGCCAGCAGCTTGGAAGGGTCGGGAGCCGCCCTGGAGCTGTTTTTT,CASSLEGSGAALELFF,16,TRBV5-5,-,TRBJ2-2,-
TGTGCCAGCAGCTCGGACAAGGATGAGTTTGGGAGCAATCAGCCCCAGCATTTT,CASSSDKDEFGSNQPQHF,18,TRBV7-8,-,TRBJ1-5,-
TGTGCCAGCAGTTTGTCCCCGGGAGCTGGAAACACCATATATTTT,CASSLSPGAGNTIYF,15,TRBV27,-,TRBJ1-3,-
TGTGCCAGCACCGTTAGCGGGAGCTCCTACAATGAGCAGTTCTTC,CASTVSGSSYNEQFF,15,TRBV28,-,TRBJ2-1,TRBD2
TGCAGTGCTAGAACCCCCCTGGGGGGGCACGAGAGCTATGGCTACACCTTC,CSARTPLGGHESYGYTF,17,TRBV20-1,-,TRBJ1-2,-
TGTGCCAGCAGACACGGACTCCTTCCTGGCGAGCAGTACTTC,CASRHGLLPGEQYF,14,TRBV6-5,-,TRBJ2-7,-
TGCAGCGCGCTGACTAGCGTCTCCTACGAGCAGTACTTC,CSALTSVSYEQYF,13,TRBV29-1,-,TRBJ2-7,TRBD2
TGTGCCAGCAGTCTTTGGACAGGGGGCAACTATGGCTACACCTTC,CASSLWTGGNYGYTF,15,TRBV6-1,few,TRBJ1-2,TRBD1
TGTGCCAGCAGCCACGGACTAGCGGGAGGTTCCTACAATGAGCAGTTCTTC,CASSHGLAGGSYNEQFF,17,TRBV28,-,TRBJ2-1,TRBD2
TGTGCCAGCAGCTTAGTTAAGGACTTGGTCTACGAGCAGTACTTC,CASSLVKDLVYEQYF,15,TRBV7-9,-,TRBJ2-7,-
TGTGCCAGCAGTTTAAATACAGATACATCCTACGAGCAGTACTTC,CASSLNTDTSYEQYF,15,TRBV12-3/TRBV12-4,-,TRBJ2-7,-
TGTGCCAGCAGTTTCGTCGACAGGGTTAACCAAGAGACCCAGTACTTC,CASSFVDRVNQETQYF,16,TRBV6-6,-,TRBJ2-5,TRBD1
TGTGCCTGGAGTGATAGGCAGTCCTACGAGCAGTACTTC,CAWSDRQSYEQYF,13,TRBV30,-,TRBJ2-7,-
TGTGCCAGCACCTACCCCGGTCTCATATATGGCTACACCTTC,CASTYPGLIYGYTF,14,TRBV28,-,TRBJ1-2,-
TGTGCCAGCAGCCCAGGGGGACAGATCTCGGGGGAGCAGTACTTC,CASSPGGQISGEQYF,15,TRBV7-6,-,TRBJ2-7,TRBD1
TGTGCCAGCAGTTCGACTAGCCAATCAGATACGCAGTATTTT,CASSSTSQSDTQYF,14,TRBV7-9,few,TRBJ2-3,TRBD2
TGTGCCAGCAGTTTAGGGGCCAATGAGCAGTTCTTC,CASSLGANEQFF,12,TRBV7-9,few,TRBJ2-1,-
TGTGCCAGCAGTTTACCCTCGGGGGGGGAGCAGTTCTTC,CASSLPSGGEQFF,13,TRBV27,-,TRBJ2-1,TRBD2
TGTGCCAGCACTTCTACAACTAATGAAAAACTGTTTTTT,CASTSTTNEKLFF,13,TRBV5-5,-,TRBJ1-4,-
TGCGCCAGCAGCGGATTGGGAGAAGCTTTCTTT,CASSGLGEAFF,11,TRBV5-1,-,TRBJ1-1,-
TGTGCCAGCAGTGAGGCAGGCCCAGATACGCAGTATTTT,CASSEAGPDTQYF,13,TRBV6-1,-,TRBJ2-3,-
TGTGCCTGGAACAAAGGACAGGGAGTCACTGAAGCTTTCTTT,CAWNKGQGVTEAFF,14,TRBV30,-,TRBJ1-1,TRBD1
TGTGCCAGCGGGGACACGAACACTGAAGCTTTCTTT,CASGDTNTEAFF,12,TRBV3-1,-,TRBJ1-1,-
TGTGCCAGCAGTTTAAGGGGGGCGGAGACCCAGTACTTC,CASSLRGAETQYF,13,TRBV27,-,TRBJ2-5,-
TGTGCCAGCAGTTTATTAGATGAGACCGGGGCCGGGGAGCTGTTTTTT,CASSLLDETGAGELFF,16,TRBV27,-,TRBJ2-2,-
TGCAGCGTTGAAAGGGTGTCCTCCTACGAGCAGTACTTC,CSVERVSSYEQYF,13,TRBV29-1,-,TRBJ2-7,-
TGTGCCAGTAGTACGTTCGGACAGTCCTACGAGCAGTACTTC,CASSTFGQSYEQYF,14,TRBV19,-,TRBJ2-7,-
TGTGCCAGCAGCTTAGCGCTAACGGGGTCCGAGCAGTACTTC,CASSLALTGSEQYF,14,TRBV7-9,-,TRBJ2-7,-
TGTGCCAGCAGTTCCTTATATGGAGGACAGGGAACAGATACGCAGTATTTT,CASSSLYGGQGTDTQYF,17,TRBV6-5,-,TRBJ2-3,TRBD1
TGTGCCAGCAGTCATCGACAGTCCAACAAAGCTTTCTTT,CASSHRQSNKAFF,13,TRBV27,-,TRBJ1-1,-
TGTGCCAGCAGTCCGACTAGCTCATCCCTGGTCACAGATACGCAGTATTTT,CASSPTSSSLVTDTQYF,17,TRBV12-3/TRBV12-4,-,TRBJ2-3,TRBD2
TGTGCCAGCAGTGAAGATTGGGGGCCTGGGCTTATCGACACTGAAGCTTTCTTT,CASSEDWGPGLIDTEAFF,18,TRBV2,-,TRBJ1-1,-
TGTGCCAGCACCCGGGACAGGGGTTCCGAGCAGTACTTC,CASTRDRGSEQYF,13,TRBV7-9,-,TRBJ2-7,TRBD1
TGCGCCAGCAGCTTGGTCGCGAACACCGGGGAGCTGTTTTTT,CASSLVANTGELFF,14,TRBV5-1,-,TRBJ2-2,-